This TCR beta chain was profiled in a study of blood T cell repertoires in COVID-19. The overall study: Samples taken during acute and convalescent COVID-19 were collected in the United States, Italy and Spain.

TCRdb keeps only in-frame clones here, not all; method: immunoSEQ multiplex PCR. The profile covers approximately 100,000 clones, with approximately 84% appearing a single time and less than 11% taken by the ten largest. The material sequenced was peripheral blood. This receptor was identified in a man in his sixties or seventies with acute or convalescent COVID-19.

The CDR3 loop is CASRGQLRTDTQYF. CDR3 nucleotide sequence: TGTGCCAGCAGGGGACAGCTGCGCACAGATACGCAGTATTTT. This rearrangement joins TRBV2 to TRBJ2-3; TRBD1 aligns across 7 bases. This CDR3 has 14 amino acids. Germline V gene lookup returns CDR1 SNHLY and CDR2 FYNNEI. V lost 6 bases and J lost 1; bases outside the gene matches: 4. Variable domain in full (rest from reference TRBV2 and TRBJ2-3): EPEVTQTPSHQVTQMGQEVILRCVPISNHLYFYWYRQILGQKVEFLVSFYNNEISEKSEIFDDQFSVERPDGSNFTLKIRSTKLEDSAMYFCASRGQLRTDTQYFGPGTRLTVL.